The 5 T cell receptor beta chains in this list originate from one sample, sequenced in a study of cytomegalovirus exposure and HLA in healthy donors. Sequencing was performed with immunoSEQ multiplex PCR; in TCRdb, only in-frame clones are kept and a portion is missing. The sample shows over 200,000 clones, 90% of them seen only once. Sequenced material: PBMCs. Receptors originate from a woman aged 25 to 39 in good health and CMV-seronegative.

This clone was detected only once. The rearrangement uses TRBV2 and TRBJ1-4; 9 bases align to TRBD1. The CDR3 length is 14 residues. J was trimmed by 3 bases and V by 8 bases; bases with no gene match: 4. Germline CDR1 SNHLY, CDR2 FYNNEI. The CDR3 sequence: CASARTGANEKLFF. Here the CDR3 DNA reads TGTGCCAGCGCGCGGACAGGGGCTAATGAAAAACTGTTTTTT. Full variable domain (rest looked up from reference TRBV2 and TRBJ1-4): EPEVTQTPSHQVTQMGQEVILRCVPISNHLYFYWYRQILGQKVEFLVSFYNNEISEKSEIFDDQFSVERPDGSNFTLKIRSTKLEDSAMYFCASARTGANEKLFFGSGTQLSVL.

V is TRBV9 and J is TRBJ2-7; TRBD1 is a possible D gene (6 bases). V shed 3 bases and J shed 1 base, with 11 bases lying between them. Germline-derived CDR1 and CDR2 are SGDLS and YYNGEE. This CDR3 region has 14 residues. CDR3 protein: CASSATGHSYEQYF. CDR3 sequence (DNA): TGTGCCAGCAGCGCGACGGGACATTCCTACGAGCAGTACTTC.

V gene TRBV19 combines with J gene TRBJ1-5; D unclear. The V and J ends lost 3 bases and 3 bases respectively, with 6 bases between them. The CDR3 is made up of 13 amino acids. CDR1 LNHDA and CDR2 SQIVND come from the germline V gene (reference sequence). The CDR3 here is CASSIPSNQPQHF. The DNA of the CDR3 is TGTGCCAGTAGTATTCCCTCCAATCAGCCCCAGCATTTT.

The V and J genes are TRBV21-1 and TRBJ1-1. TRBV21-1 constitutes a pseudogene. The length of the CDR3 is 14 residues. The CDR3 sequence: CASRGEVENTEAFF. The CDR3 coding sequence is TGTGCCAGCAGAGGGGAGGTGGAGAACACTGAAGCTTTCTTT.

This sequence joins TRBV28 and TRBJ2-1, with D possibly matching TRBD1 (5 bases). CDR3 length equals 15 residues. The germline V gene encodes CDR1 MDHEN and CDR2 SYDVKM. Trimming cost V 3 bases and J 5 bases, with 14 bases left between them. In DNA, the CDR3 is TGTGCCAGCAGTTTGATTCAGGGATGGGACAATGAGCAGTTCTTC. This encodes CASSLIQGWDNEQFF.